The clone carrying this TCR beta chain appeared a few times. The data originate from a study of control samples from healthy donors and cancer patients. The V end was cut by 6 bases, the J end by 0 bases, with 9 bases between. There are 13 residues in the CDR3. Per germline, CDR1 MNHEY and CDR2 SVGEGT. The data were produced by immunoSEQ multiplex PCR, yet TCRdb's version contains in-frame clones alone and is incomplete. Of about 68,000 clones in the sample, more than 80% were seen once. The chain employs TRBV6-2 or TRBV6-3 and TRBJ2-7, with D perhaps matching TRBD1 or TRBD2 (5 bases each). The receptor comes from a man in his sixties in good health. Sequencing was done on a sample of blood. DNA of the CDR3: TGTGCCAGCAGCGGGGCCTACTCCTACGAGCAGTACTTC. This translates into CASSGAYSYEQYF.